This T cell receptor beta chain is from a study of T cells expressing NK-cell markers. Turning to the study itself: Each TCR beta repertoire originated in sorted T cells that were CD3+CD56+NKG2C+, CD3+CD56+NKG2C- or CD3+CD56-NKG2C+. Study-level findings and limits: Several donors showed these clonotypes also leading the CD3+CD56-NKG2C+ fraction.

As to this clonotype: Antigen: not known.

Germline V CDR1 and CDR2: MGHRA, YSYEKL. CDR3 size: 17 residues. TCRdb re-called the 5' RACE reads, yielding one record per CDR3 amino acid sequence without DNA. This specimen shows some 150,000 distinct CDR3 sequences; the ten leading clones hold more than 10%. The origin of this receptor is a man aged 18 to 29 in good health. Sequenced: blood T cells: a sorted CD56 or NKG2C T cell subset, CD4+ or CD8+ T cells, or bulk PBMC T cells (not recorded which). The chain couples TRBV4-1 to TRBJ2-3; the TRBD2 assignment by TCRdb is unverifiable without DNA. CDR3 loop: CASSQVGLAASTDTQYF.